This TCR beta chain was identified in a study of blood T cell repertoires in COVID-19. Germline V gene sequence: CDR1 SGHNT, CDR2 YYREEE (reference sequence). The CDR3 consists of 16 residues. Trimming took 2 bases from V and 0 from J; bases not matched to a gene: 6. TCRdb keeps only in-frame clones here, not all; method: immunoSEQ multiplex PCR. The sample holds some 200,000 clones; 85% are singletons and the top ten take approximately 0.9%. The chain recombines TRBV5-4 with TRBJ2-7; 9 nucleotides match TRBD1. The receptor comes from a man aged 55 to 70 with COVID-19, enrolled during active disease. Input material: peripheral blood. Here the CDR3 DNA reads TGTGCCAGCAGCTTCGGGACAGGGTGGAGCTCCTACGAGCAGTACTTC. This sequence encodes CASSFGTGWSSYEQYF.